Listed here are 4 T cell receptor beta chains from one sample, sequenced in a study of CD8 T cells in Susac syndrome. Random hexamers were used to reverse transcribe roughly 0.45 to 1 ug of RNA. TCRdb fed the immunoSEQ multiplex PCR reads into MiXCR, producing one record per CDR3 protein. Here the sample spans approximately 100,000 distinct CDR3 sequences, around 92% being singletons. Sequenced sample: CD8+ T cells from PBMCs. All receptors derive from a human donor in good health.

The chain has TRBV19 and TRBJ2-2; 7 nucleotides line up with TRBD2. Germline values: CDR1 LNHDA, CDR2 SQIVND (reference sequence). The CDR3 is 16 residues long. The J segment lost 4 bases and the V segment lost 5 bases, leaving 10 bases of the junction unmatched. The CDR3 loop is CASSSGGAGVTGELFF. Here the CDR3 DNA reads TGTGCCAGTAGTTCGGGCGGGGCGGGGGTCACCGGGGAGCTGTTTTTT. The full variable domain, with the rest looked up from reference TRBV19 and TRBJ2-2, is DGGITQSPKYLFRKEGQNVTLSCEQNLNHDAMYWYRQDPGQGLRLIYYSQIVNDFQKGDIAEGYSVSREKKESFPLTVTSAQKNPTAFYLCASSSGGAGVTGELFFGEGSRLTVL.

V usage is TRBV7-2 and J usage is TRBJ2-5; D is undetermined. Germline V CDR1 and CDR2: SGHTA, FQGNSA. CDR3 length: 11 amino acids. The V gene lost 1 base and the J gene lost 7 bases, with 4 bases spanning the gap. For the CDR3, the DNA is TGTGCCAGCAGCTTAGAAGCGACCCAGTACTTC. As protein: CASSLEATQYF.

The chain couples TRBV15 to TRBJ2-1; D might be TRBD1 (5 bases). Trimming removed 0 bases at V and 6 bases at J, with 6 bases between. Germline CDR1 is LNHNV and CDR2 is YYDKDF (reference sequence). The CDR3 is 13 amino acids. The CDR3 nucleotides are TGTGCCACCAGCAGAGATCAGGGCAATGAGCAGTTCTTC. Translating it yields CATSRDQGNEQFF.

This sequence joins TRBV14 and TRBJ2-5; D might be TRBD2 (6 bases). This CDR3 has 14 amino acids. With 0 bases removed from V and 7 bases from J, the gap between germline ends came to 12 bases. In germline, CDR1 is SGHDN, CDR2 FVKESK. The CDR3 loop reads CASSQEVGSGTQYF. Written as DNA, the CDR3 is TGTGCCAGCAGCCAAGAAGTGGGTAGCGGGACCCAGTACTTC.